This is a list of T cell receptor beta chains from one sample in a study of T cell responses to AZD1222 COVID-19 vaccine. Only in-frame clones appear in the TCRdb table, and some are missing; sequencing was by immunoSEQ multiplex PCR. The sample yields fewer than 180,000 clones, 80% to 95% seen once. The source material was peripheral blood, sampled 28 days after the second AZD1222 dose. The receptors were sampled from an adult who received the AZD1222 COVID-19 vaccine. The CDR3 runs from the conserved cysteine through the conserved F or W. The D gene is left open where the match is weak. Size is omitted from some rows. Given values are once, few, many or a class for expanded clones.

J gene | D gene | clone size | V gene | CDR3 DNA | CDR3 protein
TRBJ1-4 | . | . | TRBV7-9 | TGTGCCAGCAGCTTAGGGAGGAAAGCAACTAATGAAAAACTGTTTTTT | CASSLGRKATNEKLFF
TRBJ2-5 | TRBD2 | . | TRBV9 | TGTGCCAGCAGCGTAGCCCCTAGCGGGAGGGCCCGCTCACAAGAGACCCAGTACTTC | CASSVAPSGRARSQETQYF
TRBJ1-1 | TRBD1 | . | TRBV27 | TGTGCCAGCAGAACAGGGGATACTGAAGCTTTCTTT | CASRTGDTEAFF
TRBJ2-7 | TRBD1 | . | TRBV13 | TGTGCCAGCAGCTTGTGGACAGGGGTCCACGAGCAGTACTTC | CASSLWTGVHEQYF
TRBJ2-2 | . | . | TRBV9 | TGTGCCAGCAGCCAAGCTCAGGGTAGCGGGGAGCTGTTTTTT | CASSQAQGSGELFF
TRBJ1-5 | . | . | TRBV21-1 | TGTGCCAGCAGCAAAGTTAGGCAGGGCGCACAGCCCCAGCATTTT | CASSKVRQGAQPQHF
TRBJ1-3 | . | . | TRBV30 | TGTGGAGGGGGTCTCGACAACTCTGGAAACACCATATATTTT | CGGGLDNSGNTIYF
TRBJ1-2 | . | . | TRBV7-8 | TGTGCCAGCAGCTTAAGGGGACCGGGATCCTATGGCTACACCTTC | CASSLRGPGSYGYTF
TRBJ2-1 | . | . | TRBV15 | TGTGCCACCAGCAGAGTGTTCGGGTTTAATGAGCAGTTCTTC | CATSRVFGFNEQFF
TRBJ2-1 | . | few | TRBV3-1/TRBV3-2 | TGTGCCAGCAGCCTTAGTGAGGGTTCGTCGGAGCAGTTCTTC | CASSLSEGSSEQFF
TRBJ1-1 | . | . | TRBV3-1/TRBV3-2 | TGTGCCAGCAGTCCGAGACAGACCACTGAAGCTTTCTTT | CASSPRQTTEAFF
TRBJ1-2 | TRBD1 | . | TRBV6-6 | TGTGCCAGCACCTCGGGACAGGATAGTGGCTACACCTTC | CASTSGQDSGYTF
TRBJ2-2 | TRBD2 | . | TRBV28 | TGTGCCAGCAGCGACCTTCCAGGGCGGGGGACCGGGGAGCTGTTTTTT | CASSDLPGRGTGELFF
TRBJ2-7 | . | . | TRBV6-6 | TGTGCCAGCAGTTACAGGGAGGACTCCTACGAGCAGTACTTC | CASSYREDSYEQYF
TRBJ1-6 | TRBD1 | once | TRBV6-5 | TGTGCCAGCAGGGCAGACAGGGGTAATTCACCCCTCCACTTT | CASRADRGNSPLHF
TRBJ1-3 | . | . | TRBV19 | TGTGCCAGTCTCCGTGCCCGGAGGACTGGAAACACCATATATTTT | CASLRARRTGNTIYF
TRBJ2-7 | . | . | TRBV6-5 | TGTGCCAGCAGTTACCGGCCGGACAGCTCCTACGAGCAGTACTTC | CASSYRPDSSYEQYF
TRBJ1-5 | . | . | TRBV7-8 | TGTGCCAGCAGCTTAGAAGTGCTGAGCAATCAGCCCCAGCATTTT | CASSLEVLSNQPQHF
TRBJ2-7 | . | . | TRBV18 | TGTGCCAGCTCACCTAGCGGAAGGGACTACGAGCAGTACTTC | CASSPSGRDYEQYF
TRBJ2-1 | TRBD2 | . | TRBV27 | TGTGCCAGCAGTTCCCCCTCGGGGAGGGTAGATGAGCAGTTCTTC | CASSSPSGRVDEQFF
TRBJ1-2 | . | . | TRBV30 | TGTGCCTGGGGGGGTGCTAACTATGGCTACACCTTC | CAWGGANYGYTF
TRBJ2-3 | TRBD1 | . | TRBV18 | TGTGCCAGCTCTCCCGACAGGGGGGGAGATACGCAGTATTTT | CASSPDRGGDTQYF
TRBJ1-4 | . | . | TRBV3-1/TRBV3-2 | TGTGCCAGCAGCCAAGGAACAGGGTGGGTTGAAAAACTGTTTTTT | CASSQGTGWVEKLFF
TRBJ1-1 | . | . | TRBV13 | TGTGCCAGCAGCTTAAAAGTTGTACAGCTGAACACTGAAGCTTTCTTT | CASSLKVVQLNTEAFF
TRBJ1-5 | . | . | TRBV27 | TGTGCCAGCAGTTTAAGGGGATCAGATCAGCCCCAGCATTTT | CASSLRGSDQPQHF